This TCR beta chain was recovered during a study of blood T cell repertoires in COVID-19. Background on the study: From the United States, Italy and Spain came samples of acute and convalescent COVID-19. Sample material is recorded as cDNA or gDNA derived from T cells, B-cell-depleted T cells, or PBMCs.

The authors' processing: Reference gene primer amplification yielded estimated nucleated cell counts. TCRdb keeps only in-frame clones here, not all; method: immunoSEQ multiplex PCR. V and J calls and clone size follow that table, whereas D and trimming were derived from the DNA. The top ten hold nearly 10% of the sample, which has about 30,000 clones, about nine tenths seen once. Germline loops: CDR1 SGHRS, CDR2 YFSETQ. Germline trimming cut 1 base from V and 9 bases from J; bases unmatched to any gene: 7. The CDR3 extends over 16 amino acids. The specimen sequenced was peripheral blood. This clonotype was sampled from a human donor with active COVID-19. The donor label of this sample is uncertain. V usage is TRBV5-1 and J usage is TRBJ1-6; 10 bases are a match to TRBD1. CDR3 sequence reads: CASSLKRDRGSSPLHF. The DNA of the CDR3 is TGCGCCAGCAGCTTGAAGCGGGACAGGGGTAGTTCACCCCTCCACTTT.